Below are 2 T cell receptor beta chains sequenced from a single sample in a study of CD8 T cells in ankylosing spondylitis (dated by TCRdb to the late 2010s). Library preparation used 5' RACE. Sequencing relied on an Illumina HiSeq 2500. The public reads were reanalyzed by TCRdb: fastp trimming at Q25, MiXCR alignment, in-frame beta chains only. When rows share a CDR3 protein, they turn into one entry using the most common DNA and genes. This sample gives fewer than 250,000 distinct CDR3 sequences in total; approximately 10% of them show up just once. Of the sample, 21% falls within the top ten clones. Sequenced: blood, either unsorted or a sorted T cell fraction (not recorded which). The receptors come from a male donor with ankylosing spondylitis or in good health (not recorded which).

This clonotype has a count of ten or more. V is TRBV7-9 and J is TRBJ1-2; 7 bases line up with TRBD1. From germline, CDR1 is SEHNR and CDR2 FQNEAQ (reference sequence). V gave up 5 bases and J gave up 8 bases; unmatched junction bases: 8. The CDR3 has 13 residues. The CDR3 spells CASSHDRDRGYTF. DNA of the CDR3: TGTGCCAGCAGCCACGACCGGGACAGAGGCTACACCTTC.

Note on this clonotype: This sequence may be a read error, since a much larger clone differs from it by one base. The rearrangement uses TRBV5-1 and TRBJ1-6; D possibly corresponds to TRBD1 (6 bases). Germline CDR1 SGHRS, CDR2 YFSETQ. The CDR3 spans 16 residues. The CDR3 sequence is CASSLVVQGGDSPLNF. Written as DNA, the CDR3 is TGCGCCAGCAGCTTGGTGGTACAGGGTGGAGATTCACCCCTCAACTTT.